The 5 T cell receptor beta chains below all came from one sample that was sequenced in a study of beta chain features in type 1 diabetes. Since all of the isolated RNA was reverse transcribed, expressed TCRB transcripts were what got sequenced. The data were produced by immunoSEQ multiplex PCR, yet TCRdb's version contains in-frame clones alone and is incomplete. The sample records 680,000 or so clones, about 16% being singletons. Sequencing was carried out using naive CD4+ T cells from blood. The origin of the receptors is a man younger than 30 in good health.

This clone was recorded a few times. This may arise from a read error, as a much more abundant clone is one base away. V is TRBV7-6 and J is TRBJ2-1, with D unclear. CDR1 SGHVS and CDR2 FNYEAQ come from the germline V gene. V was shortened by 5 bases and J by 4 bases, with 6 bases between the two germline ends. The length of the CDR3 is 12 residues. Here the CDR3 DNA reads TGTGCCAGCAGCCCGACTTACAATGAGCAGTTCTTC. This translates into CASSPTYNEQFF. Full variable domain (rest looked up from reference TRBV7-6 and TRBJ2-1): GAGVSQSPRYKVTKRGQDVALRCDPISGHVSLYWYRQALGQGPEFLTYFNYEAQQDKSGLPNDRFSAERPEGSISTLTIQRTEQRDSAMYRCASSPTYNEQFFGPGTRLTVL.

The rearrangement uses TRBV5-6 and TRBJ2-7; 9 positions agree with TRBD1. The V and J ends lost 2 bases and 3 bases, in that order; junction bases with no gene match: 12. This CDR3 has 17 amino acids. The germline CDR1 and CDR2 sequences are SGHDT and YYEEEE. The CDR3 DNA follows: TGTGCCAGCAGCTTCCCTCCTAGGACAGGGGCGAACTACGAGCAGTACTTC. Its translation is CASSFPPRTGANYEQYF.

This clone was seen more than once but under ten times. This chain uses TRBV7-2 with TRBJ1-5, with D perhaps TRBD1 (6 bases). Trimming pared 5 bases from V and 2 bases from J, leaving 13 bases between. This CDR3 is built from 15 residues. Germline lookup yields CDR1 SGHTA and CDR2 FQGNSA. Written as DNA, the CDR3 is TGTGCCAGCAGCCCTGGGGGGCCCGGCAATCAGCCCCAGCATTTT. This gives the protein CASSPGGPGNQPQHF.

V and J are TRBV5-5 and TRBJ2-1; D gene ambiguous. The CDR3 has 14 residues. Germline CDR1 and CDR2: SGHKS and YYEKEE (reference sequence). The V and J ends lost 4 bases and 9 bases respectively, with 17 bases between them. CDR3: CASSHRLGRAEQFF. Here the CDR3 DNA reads TGTGCCAGCAGCCACCGCCTGGGCCGGGCTGAGCAGTTCTTC. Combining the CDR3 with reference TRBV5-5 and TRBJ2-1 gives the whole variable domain DAGVTQSPTHLIKTRGQQVTLRCSPISGHKSVSWYQQVLGQGPQFIFQYYEKEERGRGNFPDRFSARQFPNYSSELNVNALLLGDSALYLCASSHRLGRAEQFFGPGTRLTVL.

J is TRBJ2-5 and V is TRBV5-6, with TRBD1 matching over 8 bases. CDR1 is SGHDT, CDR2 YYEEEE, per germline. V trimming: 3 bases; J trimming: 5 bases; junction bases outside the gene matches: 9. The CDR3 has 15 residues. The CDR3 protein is CASSWTGKGRETQYF. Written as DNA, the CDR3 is TGTGCCAGCAGCTGGACAGGGAAAGGGCGGGAGACCCAGTACTTC.